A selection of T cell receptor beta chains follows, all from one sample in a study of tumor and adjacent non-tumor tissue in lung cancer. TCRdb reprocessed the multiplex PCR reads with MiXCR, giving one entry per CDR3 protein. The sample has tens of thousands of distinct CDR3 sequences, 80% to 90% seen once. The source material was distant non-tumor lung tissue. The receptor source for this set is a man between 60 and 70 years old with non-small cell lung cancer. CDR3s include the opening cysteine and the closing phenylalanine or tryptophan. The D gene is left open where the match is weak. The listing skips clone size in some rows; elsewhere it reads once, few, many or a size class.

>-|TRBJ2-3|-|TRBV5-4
TGTGCCGGCACCTGGGCTAGCACAGATACGCAGTATTTT
CAGTWASTDTQYF
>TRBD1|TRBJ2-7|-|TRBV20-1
TGCAGTGCTAGCCCAGGACAGGTGGCATACGAGCATTACTTC
CSASPGQVAYEHYF
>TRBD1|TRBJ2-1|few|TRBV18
TGTGCCAGCTCACCTCCGACAGGGGGCAGTTACAATGAGCAGTTCTTC
CASSPPTGGSYNEQFF
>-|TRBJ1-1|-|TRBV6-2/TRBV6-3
TGTGCCAGCAGTTGCCCCTACGGGAGCACTGAAACTTTCTTT
CASSCPYGSTETFF
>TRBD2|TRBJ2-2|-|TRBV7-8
TGTGCCAGCAGTCCCGGGACTAGCCATAACACCGGGGAGCTGTTTTTT
CASSPGTSHNTGELFF
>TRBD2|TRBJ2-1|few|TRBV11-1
TGTGCCAGCAGCTCAGAATCGAGGACTAGCGGGAGTGGTAATGAGCACTTCTTC
CASSSESRTSGSGNEHFF
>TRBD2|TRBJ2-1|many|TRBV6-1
TGTGCCAGCAGTGTCATAACGACTAGCGTGGATGAGCAGTTCTTC
CASSVITTSVDEQFF
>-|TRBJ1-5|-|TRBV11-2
TGTGCCAGCAGCTTTGATGGATTGAACAATCAGCCCCAGCCTTTT
CASSFDGLNNQPQPF
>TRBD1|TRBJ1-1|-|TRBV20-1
TGCAGTGCTAGAGTAAGGACAGGGGGCGCCTGGAACACTGAGGCTTTCTTT
CSARVRTGGAWNTEAFF
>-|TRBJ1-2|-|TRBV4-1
TGCGCCAACAACCAAGGTCGGGGACCTAACTATGGCTACACCTTC
CANNQGRGPNYGYTF
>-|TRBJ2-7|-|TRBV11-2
TGTGCCAGTAGCGTACTGCAGAGCTCGTACGAGCAGTACTTC
CASSVLQSSYEQYF
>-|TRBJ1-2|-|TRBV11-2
TGTGCCAGCACCTCCAGGACCGCTGCGGACTATGGCTACACCTTC
CASTSRTAADYGYTF
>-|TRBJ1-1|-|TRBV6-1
TGTTCCAGCCTAAAGGGATACAGGGCCTGGAGGACTGAAGCTTTCTTT
CSSLKGYRAWRTEAFF
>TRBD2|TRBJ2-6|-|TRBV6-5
TGTGCCAGCACTTTAGCGGGGGCCAGCTCTCGGGCCAACGTCCTGGCTTTC
CASTLAGASSRANVLAF
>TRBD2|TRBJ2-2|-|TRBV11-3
TGTCCCAGCAGCTCCCGGGGAGCGGGAGGATACAGTGGCGGGGAGCTGTTTTTT
CPSSSRGAGGYSGGELFF
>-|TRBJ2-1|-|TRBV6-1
TGTGCCATCAGGGGGGACCTTTTATACAATGAGCAGTTCTTC
CAIRGDLLYNEQFF
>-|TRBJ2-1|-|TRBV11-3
TGTGCCAGCACCTCAACTAGTGGGGGGGCCCATAAGCAGTTCTTC
CASTSTSGGAHKQFF
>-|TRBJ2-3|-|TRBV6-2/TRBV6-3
TGTGCTAGCCAGACTCACCTTTCCACAGATACGCGGTATTTT
CASQTHLSTDTRYF
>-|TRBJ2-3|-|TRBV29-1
TGCAGCGCGATTCGGGAGACAATTAGCGCAGATACGCAGTATTTT
CSAIRETISADTQYF
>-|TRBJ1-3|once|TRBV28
TGTGTCAGCAGCACTCAGAGCTCTGGAAACACCATATATTTT
CVSSTQSSGNTIYF
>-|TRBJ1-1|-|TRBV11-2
TGTGCCAGCAGCTTAAGAGAGGACAGTGAAGCTTTCTTT
CASSLREDSEAFF
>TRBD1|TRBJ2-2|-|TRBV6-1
TGTGCCAGTAATCGTAAGGACAGGTTGGGGAGCGGGGAGCTGTTTTTT
CASNRKDRLGSGELFF